The source of this T cell receptor (beta chain) is a study of blood T cell repertoires in COVID-19. The germline CDR1 and CDR2 sequences are ENHRY and SYGVKD. The ends lost 11 bases at V and 8 bases at J; junction bases unmatched: 3. This CDR3 region has 12 residues. Per the original data handling: Nucleated cell number was recorded as an estimate derived from reference gene primer amplification. Sequenced by immunoSEQ multiplex PCR; TCRdb stores in-frame clones only, minus some. V and J calls and clone size follow that table, whereas D and trimming were derived from the DNA. The repertoire consists of 110,000 to 150,000 clones, with roughly 89% occurring once and the leading ten covering around 3.2%.

Sequenced sample: peripheral blood. This receptor was identified in a man aged 60-69 years with active or convalescent COVID-19. The V and J genes are TRBV10-3 and TRBJ1-6; TRBD1 aligns across 10 bases. The CDR3: CASTGGDSPLHF. CDR3 DNA sequence: TGTGCCTCGACAGGGGGCGATTCACCCCTCCACTTT.